These 4 T cell receptor beta chains were sequenced from one sample in a study of blood T cell repertoires in COVID-19. Some clones are missing from TCRdb's copy, which holds only in-frame ones; the method was immunoSEQ multiplex PCR. The sample holds over 90,000 clones, approximately 86% seen once. The sample comprised peripheral blood. These receptors were taken from a woman aged 55-69 years in a cohort sampled during active or convalescent COVID-19.

The V call is TRBV7-9, the J call TRBJ2-7, with 7 bases matching TRBD1. Germline V gene data show CDR1 as SEHNR and CDR2 as FQNEAQ (reference sequence). This CDR3 comprises 14 residues. After removal of 8 bases from V and 3 bases from J, the junction contained 10 bases not matched to a gene. The CDR3 DNA reads TGTGCCAGCGCTACAGGGGCACCGGGCTACGAGCAGTACTTC. This translates into CASATGAPGYEQYF. The full variable domain, with the rest looked up from reference TRBV7-9 and TRBJ2-7, is DTGVSQNPRHKITKRGQNVTFRCDPISEHNRLYWYRQTLGQGPEFLTYFQNEAQLEKSRLLSDRFSAERPKGSFSTLEIQRTEQGDSAMYLCASATGAPGYEQYFGPGTRLTVT.

The chain employs TRBV19 and TRBJ2-6; 10 bases fit TRBD2. The J segment lost 1 base and the V segment lost 7 bases, leaving 13 bases of the junction unmatched. The germline V gene encodes CDR1 LNHDA and CDR2 SQIVND (reference sequence). This CDR3 region has 19 residues. Written as DNA, the CDR3 is TGTGCCAGTACCGCAGGGAGGCTAGCGGGAGTTTCTGGGGCCAACGTCCTGACTTTC. Translating gives CASTAGRLAGVSGANVLTF.

This chain links TRBV19 with TRBJ1-2; 7 positions match TRBD1. J was trimmed by 8 bases and V by 6 bases; bases with no gene match: 9. This CDR3 is 13 amino acids long. Germline V gives CDR1 LNHDA, CDR2 SQIVND (reference sequence). Here the CDR3 reads CASSPDRVLGYTF. The CDR3 DNA is TGTGCCAGTAGCCCCGACAGGGTACTAGGCTACACCTTC.

CDR3 in amino acids: CASSFGLAGGSYNEQFF. The CDR3 nucleotides read TGCGCCAGCAGCTTCGGACTAGCGGGGGGATCCTACAATGAGCAGTTCTTC. V usage is TRBV5-1 and J usage is TRBJ2-1; 14 nucleotides align to TRBD2. V lost 2 bases and J lost 1; bases outside the gene matches: 2. This CDR3 has 17 residues. Germline V gene data show CDR1 as SGHRS and CDR2 as YFSETQ.